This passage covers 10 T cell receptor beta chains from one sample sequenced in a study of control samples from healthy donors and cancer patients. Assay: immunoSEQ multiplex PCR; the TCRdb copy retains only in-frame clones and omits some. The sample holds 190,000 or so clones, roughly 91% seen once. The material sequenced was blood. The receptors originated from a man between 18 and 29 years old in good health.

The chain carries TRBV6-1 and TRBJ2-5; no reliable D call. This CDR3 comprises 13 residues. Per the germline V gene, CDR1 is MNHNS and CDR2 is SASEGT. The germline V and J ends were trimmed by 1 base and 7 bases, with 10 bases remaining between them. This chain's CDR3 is CASSEGQLWTQYF. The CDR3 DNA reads TGTGCCAGCAGTGAAGGGCAGCTCTGGACCCAGTACTTC.

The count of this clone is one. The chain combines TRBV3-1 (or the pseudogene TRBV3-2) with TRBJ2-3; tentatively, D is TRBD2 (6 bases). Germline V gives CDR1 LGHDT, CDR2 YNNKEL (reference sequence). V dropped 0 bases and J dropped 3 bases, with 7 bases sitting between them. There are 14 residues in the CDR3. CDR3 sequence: CASSQDAGTDTQYF. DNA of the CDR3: TGTGCCAGCAGCCAAGATGCGGGGACAGATACGCAGTATTTT.

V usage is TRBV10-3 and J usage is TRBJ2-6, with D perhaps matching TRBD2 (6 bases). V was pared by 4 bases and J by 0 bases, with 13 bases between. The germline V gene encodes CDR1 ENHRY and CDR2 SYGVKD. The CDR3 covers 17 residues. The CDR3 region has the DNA TGTGCCATCAGTGCGGTCAGGGAGGCCTCTGGGGCCAACGTCCTGACTTTC. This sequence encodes CAISAVREASGANVLTF.

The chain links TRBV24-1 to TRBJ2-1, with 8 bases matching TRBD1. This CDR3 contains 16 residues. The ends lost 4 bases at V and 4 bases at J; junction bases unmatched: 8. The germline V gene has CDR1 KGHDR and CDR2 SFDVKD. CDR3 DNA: TGTGCCACCAGTGACATGACAGGGGCCGCATACAATGAGCAGTTCTTC. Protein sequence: CATSDMTGAAYNEQFF.

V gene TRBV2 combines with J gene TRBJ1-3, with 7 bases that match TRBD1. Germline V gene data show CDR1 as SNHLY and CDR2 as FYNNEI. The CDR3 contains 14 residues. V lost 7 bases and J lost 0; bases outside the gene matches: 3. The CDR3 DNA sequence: TGTGCCAGCAAAGGACAGGCCTCTGGAAACACCATATATTTT. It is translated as CASKGQASGNTIYF. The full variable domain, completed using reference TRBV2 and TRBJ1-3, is EPEVTQTPSHQVTQMGQEVILRCVPISNHLYFYWYRQILGQKVEFLVSFYNNEISEKSEIFDDQFSVERPDGSNFTLKIRSTKLEDSAMYFCASKGQASGNTIYFGEGSWLTVV.

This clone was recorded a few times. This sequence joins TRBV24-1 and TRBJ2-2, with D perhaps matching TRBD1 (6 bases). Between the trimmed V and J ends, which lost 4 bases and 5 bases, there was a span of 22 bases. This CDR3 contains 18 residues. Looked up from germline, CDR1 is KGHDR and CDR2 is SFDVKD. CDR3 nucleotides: TGTGCCACCAGTGACCCACAGGGTCCCCCCAGGTTGACCGGGGAGCTGTTTTTT. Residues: CATSDPQGPPRLTGELFF.

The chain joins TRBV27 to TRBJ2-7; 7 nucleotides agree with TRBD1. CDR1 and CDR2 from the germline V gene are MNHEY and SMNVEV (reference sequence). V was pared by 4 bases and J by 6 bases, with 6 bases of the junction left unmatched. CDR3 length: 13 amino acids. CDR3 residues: CASSSGAGGEQYF. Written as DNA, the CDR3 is TGTGCCAGCAGTTCCGGGGCAGGGGGCGAGCAGTACTTC.

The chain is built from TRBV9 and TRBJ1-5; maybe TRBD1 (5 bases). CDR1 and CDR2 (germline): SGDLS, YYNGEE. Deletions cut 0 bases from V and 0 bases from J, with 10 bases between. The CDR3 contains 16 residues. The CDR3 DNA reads TGTGCCAGCAGCGTAGGCGCAGGGTCTAGCAATCAGCCCCAGCATTTT. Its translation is CASSVGAGSSNQPQHF.

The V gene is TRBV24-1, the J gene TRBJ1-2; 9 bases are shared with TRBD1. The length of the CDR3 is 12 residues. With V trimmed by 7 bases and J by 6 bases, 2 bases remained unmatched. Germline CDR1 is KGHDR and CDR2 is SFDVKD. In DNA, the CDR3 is TGTGCCACCAGGGGACAGGGCCATGGCTACACCTTC. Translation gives CATRGQGHGYTF.

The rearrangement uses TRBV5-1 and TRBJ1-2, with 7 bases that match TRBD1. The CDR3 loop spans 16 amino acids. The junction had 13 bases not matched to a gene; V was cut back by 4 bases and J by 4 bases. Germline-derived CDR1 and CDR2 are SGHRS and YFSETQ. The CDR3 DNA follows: TGCGCCAGCAGCCTGGAAGGGGACAGATCAATCTATGGCTACACCTTC. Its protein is CASSLEGDRSIYGYTF.